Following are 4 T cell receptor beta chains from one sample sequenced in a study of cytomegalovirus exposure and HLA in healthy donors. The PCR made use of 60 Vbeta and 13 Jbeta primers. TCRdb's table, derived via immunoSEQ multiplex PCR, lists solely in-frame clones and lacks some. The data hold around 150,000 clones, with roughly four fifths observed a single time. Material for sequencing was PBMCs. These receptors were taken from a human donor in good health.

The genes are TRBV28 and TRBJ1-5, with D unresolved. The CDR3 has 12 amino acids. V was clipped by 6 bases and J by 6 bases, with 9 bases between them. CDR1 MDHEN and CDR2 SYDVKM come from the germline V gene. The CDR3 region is CASRFTGQPQHF. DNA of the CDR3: TGTGCCAGCAGGTTTACTGGTCAGCCCCAGCATTTT. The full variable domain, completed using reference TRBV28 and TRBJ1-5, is DVKVTQSSRYLVKRTGEKVFLECVQDMDHENMFWYRQDPGLGLRLIYFSYDVKMKEKGDIPEGYSVSREKKERFSLILESASTNQTSMYLCASRFTGQPQHFGDGTRLSIL.

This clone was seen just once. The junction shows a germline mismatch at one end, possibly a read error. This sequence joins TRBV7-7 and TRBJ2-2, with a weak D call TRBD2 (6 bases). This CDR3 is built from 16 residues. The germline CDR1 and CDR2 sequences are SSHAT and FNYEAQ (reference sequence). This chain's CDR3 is CASSVRAGTNTGELFF. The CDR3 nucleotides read TGTGCTAGCAGCGTTCGGGCGGGGACGAACACCGGGGAGCTGTTTTTT.

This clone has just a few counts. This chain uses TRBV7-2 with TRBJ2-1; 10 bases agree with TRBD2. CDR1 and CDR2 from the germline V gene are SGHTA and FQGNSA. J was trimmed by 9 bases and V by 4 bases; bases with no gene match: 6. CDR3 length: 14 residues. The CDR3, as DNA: TGTGCCAGCAGCTCCCTAGCGGGGGTGTCTGAGCAGTTCTTC. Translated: CASSSLAGVSEQFF.

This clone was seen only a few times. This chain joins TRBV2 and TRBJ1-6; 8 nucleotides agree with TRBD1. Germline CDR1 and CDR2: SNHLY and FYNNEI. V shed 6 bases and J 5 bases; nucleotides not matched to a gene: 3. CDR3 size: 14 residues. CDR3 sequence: CASRRGQDNSPLHF. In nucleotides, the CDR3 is TGTGCCAGCAGGAGGGGACAGGATAATTCACCCCTCCACTTT.